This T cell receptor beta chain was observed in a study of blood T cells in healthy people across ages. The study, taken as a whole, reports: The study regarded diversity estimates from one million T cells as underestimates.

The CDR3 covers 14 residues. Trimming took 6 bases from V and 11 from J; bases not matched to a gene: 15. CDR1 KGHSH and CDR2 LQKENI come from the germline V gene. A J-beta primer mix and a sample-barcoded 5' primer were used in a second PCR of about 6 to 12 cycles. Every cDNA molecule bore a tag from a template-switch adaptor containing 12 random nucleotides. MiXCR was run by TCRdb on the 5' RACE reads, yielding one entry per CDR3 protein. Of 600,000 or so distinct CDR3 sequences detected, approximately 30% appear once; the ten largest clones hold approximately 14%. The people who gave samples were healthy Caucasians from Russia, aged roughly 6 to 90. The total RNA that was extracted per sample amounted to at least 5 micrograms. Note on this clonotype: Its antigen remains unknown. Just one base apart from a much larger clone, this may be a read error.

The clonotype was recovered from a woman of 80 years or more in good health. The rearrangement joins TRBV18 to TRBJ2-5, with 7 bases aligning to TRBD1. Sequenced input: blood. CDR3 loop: CASSPTGSSNEQYF. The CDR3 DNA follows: TGTGCCAGCTCGCCGACAGGGTCCTCCAATGAGCAGTACTTC. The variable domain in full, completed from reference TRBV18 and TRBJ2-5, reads NAGVMQNPRHLVRRRGQEARLRCSPMKGHSHVYWYRQLPEEGLKFMVYLQKENIIDESGMPKERFSAEFPKEGPSILRIQQVVRGDSAAYFCASSPTGSSNEQYFGPGTRLLVL.